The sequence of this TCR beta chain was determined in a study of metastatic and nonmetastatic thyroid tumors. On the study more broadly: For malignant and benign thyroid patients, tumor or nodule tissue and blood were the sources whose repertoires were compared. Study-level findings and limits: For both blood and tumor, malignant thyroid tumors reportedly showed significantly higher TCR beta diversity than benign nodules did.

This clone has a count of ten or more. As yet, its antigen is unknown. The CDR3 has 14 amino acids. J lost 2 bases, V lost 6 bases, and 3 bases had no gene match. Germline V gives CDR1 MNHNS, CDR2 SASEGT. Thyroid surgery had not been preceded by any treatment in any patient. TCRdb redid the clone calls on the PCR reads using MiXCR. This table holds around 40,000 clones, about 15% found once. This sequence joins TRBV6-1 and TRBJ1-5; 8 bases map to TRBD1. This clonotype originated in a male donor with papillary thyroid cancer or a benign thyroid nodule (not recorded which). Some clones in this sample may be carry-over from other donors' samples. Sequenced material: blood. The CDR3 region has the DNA TGTGCCAGCAGCCTGGACAGGGGCAATCAGCCCCAGCATTTT. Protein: CASSLDRGNQPQHF.